The T cell receptor beta chain described here comes from a study of T-cell reconstitution after alpha-beta-depleted transplantation in children. Overall study results and limits: Surviving recipient cells, namely T cells and thymic progenitors, were the source of high day-60 TCRbeta diversity in some patients. Reported findings indicate that, about two months after transplant, alpha-beta T cells came from several hundred expanded clones, which were derived from non-depleted graft cells. Newly produced T cells mostly accounted for T-cell counts and diversity one year post-transplant.

V dropped 1 base and J dropped 6 bases, with 13 bases sitting between them. CDR3 size: 14 residues. CDR1 is LGHDT and CDR2 is YNNKEL in the germline V gene (reference sequence). The table lists this clonotype with a few counts. Its antigen is unknown. Construction of the TCRbeta library involved unique molecular identifiers. From the PCR reads, TCRdb called clonotypes with MiXCR, one entry per CDR3 protein. This sample yields 350,000 to 500,000 distinct CDR3 sequences, of which roughly two fifths are seen a single time; under 35% belongs to the top ten. The gene calls are TRBV3-1 and TRBJ2-7; possibly TRBD1 or TRBD2 for D (5 bases each). This clonotype was obtained from a girl aged 2 to 9 with aplastic anemia, due to receive a stem cell transplant. Source: PBMCs, taken before TCRalphabeta/CD19-depleted stem cell transplant. Here the CDR3 DNA reads TGTGCCAGCAGCCAAGGAGGGGCTCTAATCGAGCAGTACTTC. Protein: CASSQGGALIEQYF.